This is a list of T cell receptor beta chains from one sample in a study of CD8+CD57+ T cells in acquired aplastic anemia. TCRdb reprocessed the reads via MiXCR and lists one record per CDR3 protein. Of around 250,000 distinct CDR3 sequences in the sample, around 60% were seen once. The material sequenced was sorted CD4+, CD8+, or CD8+CD57+ T cells (not recorded which) from PBMCs. The receptors stem from a human donor with severe aplastic anemia or a healthy control (not recorded which). The CDR3 runs from the conserved cysteine through the conserved F or W. Clone size appears in some rows only: once, few, many, or a class for an expanded clone.

size,J,V,length,CDR3
NA,TRBJ2-2,TRBV7-4,16,CASSSQGLANTGELFF
NA,TRBJ2-7,TRBV2,15,CASTIGGSGGYEQYF
NA,NA,TRBV7-8,12,CASSFLDQPQYF
once,TRBJ1-2,TRBV5-6,14,CASSATGGDRGYTF
NA,TRBJ1-4,TRBV7-9,16,CASSKLSAATNEKLFF
NA,TRBJ2-5,TRBV7-2,14,CASSPYRASETQYF
NA,TRBJ2-7,TRBV7-8,14,CASSLAERFYEQYF
many,TRBJ1-1,TRBV6-5,15,CASSYSGLAYTEAFF
few,TRBJ1-3,TRBV10-3,18,CAIRPTDRDFLSGNTIYF
NA,TRBJ2-5,TRBV6-6,13,CASSEGFKETQYF
many,TRBJ2-1,TRBV4-1,15,CASSQDLGKYNEQFF
few,TRBJ2-3,TRBV20-1,16,CSASPLEREWEDTQYF
many,TRBJ1-3,TRBV12-3/TRBV12-4,14,CASSFGVSGNTIYF
NA,TRBJ1-1,TRBV28,15,CASSSGDKALSEAFF
NA,NA,TRBV7-9,14,CASSLGVAQETQYF
NA,TRBJ2-3,TRBV25-1,15,CASSVGTVPTDTQYF
many,TRBJ2-3,TRBV5-1,18,CASSHFGRRGRSTDTQYF
NA,TRBJ1-2,TRBV29-1,13,CSVLGQGVYGYTF
few,TRBJ2-5,TRBV7-3,17,CASSHQAGDPRRETQYF
NA,TRBJ2-7,TRBV19,13,CASSIGQSYEQYF
NA,TRBJ2-5,TRBV20-1,14,CSARPSGAQETQYF
many,TRBJ1-3,TRBV6-6,17,CASSRGHLGLSGNTIYF
NA,TRBJ1-2,TRBV11-2,13,CASRAGGSYGYTF
NA,TRBJ2-7,TRBV20-1,12,CSAQYGAYEQYF
NA,TRBJ2-3,TRBV7-9,15,CASSTGTGGSDTQYF
NA,TRBJ2-1,TRBV7-2,15,CASSLELAGVGEQFF
NA,TRBJ2-7,TRBV10-3,14,CAISQGATSYEQYF
few,TRBJ1-2,TRBV2,14,CASRGTGLNYGYTF
once,TRBJ2-6,TRBV7-3,16,CASSLMGDSGANVLTF
once,TRBJ2-7,TRBV19,15,CASAAVDTRVYEQYF
NA,TRBJ2-7,TRBV19,13,CASRDRGPYEQYF
NA,TRBJ2-1,TRBV10-3,17,CAISDASGGARGNEQFF
once,TRBJ2-7,TRBV7-9,16,CASSLIGGPTSYEQYF
NA,TRBJ1-1,TRBV12-3/TRBV12-4,14,CASSTSDRGSEAFF
many,TRBJ2-1,TRBV7-3,13,CASSWGFNNEQFF
many,TRBJ1-1,TRBV19,12,CASSMGVAEAFF
NA,TRBJ2-3,TRBV7-2,15,CASSFRTGGYDTQYF
many,TRBJ2-1,TRBV19,15,CASSDGQDDYNEQFF
NA,TRBJ2-7,TRBV20-1,13,CSARETGSSEQYF
NA,TRBJ2-1,TRBV7-9,14,CASATTSTYNEQLF
many,TRBJ2-5,TRBV10-3,14,CAISERPKQETQYF
NA,TRBJ1-6,TRBV5-1,15,CASSPAAGRNSPLHF
NA,TRBJ1-1,TRBV25-1,13,CASSGDSRAEAFF